A selection of T cell receptor beta chains follows, all from one sample in a study of vaccination effects on CD4 cells after COVID-19. TCRdb's table, derived via immunoSEQ multiplex PCR, lists solely in-frame clones and lacks some. Of around 69,000 clones in the sample, about 67% were seen once. The antigens for these receptors are not known. Material: CD4+ T cells from PBMCs cultured with HCoV-229E spike peptides, obtained after COVID-19 vaccination. Every receptor here comes from a human donor who received a COVID-19 vaccine. CDR3s leave out the opening cysteine and the closing phenylalanine or tryptophan.

v_gene: TRBV5-1; j_gene: TRBJ2-3; CDR3aa: ASSLGQGSGVRTDTQY
v_gene: TRBV18; j_gene: TRBJ2-3; CDR3aa: ASSPGSSTDTQY
v_gene: TRBV5-1; j_gene: TRBJ1-3; CDR3aa: ASSLDRRSGNTIY
v_gene: TRBV7-2; j_gene: TRBJ2-2; CDR3aa: ASSLVPTGQGTGELF
v_gene: TRBV5-1; j_gene: TRBJ2-1; CDR3aa: ASSLVASNNEQF
v_gene: TRBV7-8; j_gene: TRBJ2-1; CDR3aa: ASSSGTGVYNEQF
v_gene: TRBV7-2; j_gene: TRBJ1-3; CDR3aa: ASSPGQGLGNTIY
v_gene: TRBV28; j_gene: TRBJ2-2; CDR3aa: ASSAWTRYTGELF
v_gene: TRBV7-9; j_gene: TRBJ1-4; CDR3aa: ASSLAGQAVA
v_gene: TRBV24-1; j_gene: TRBJ2-3; CDR3aa: ATYGDTQY
v_gene: TRBV7-2; j_gene: TRBJ1-2; CDR3aa: ASSLAGPGYGYT
v_gene: TRBV5-6; j_gene: TRBJ2-5; CDR3aa: ASSPISGLAGLQETQY
v_gene: TRBV7-9; j_gene: TRBJ2-3; CDR3aa: ASSPGLTTDTQY
v_gene: TRBV5-1; j_gene: TRBJ2-1; CDR3aa: ASRSGTGGNEQF
v_gene: TRBV28; j_gene: TRBJ2-3; CDR3aa: ASTIGSFGTQY